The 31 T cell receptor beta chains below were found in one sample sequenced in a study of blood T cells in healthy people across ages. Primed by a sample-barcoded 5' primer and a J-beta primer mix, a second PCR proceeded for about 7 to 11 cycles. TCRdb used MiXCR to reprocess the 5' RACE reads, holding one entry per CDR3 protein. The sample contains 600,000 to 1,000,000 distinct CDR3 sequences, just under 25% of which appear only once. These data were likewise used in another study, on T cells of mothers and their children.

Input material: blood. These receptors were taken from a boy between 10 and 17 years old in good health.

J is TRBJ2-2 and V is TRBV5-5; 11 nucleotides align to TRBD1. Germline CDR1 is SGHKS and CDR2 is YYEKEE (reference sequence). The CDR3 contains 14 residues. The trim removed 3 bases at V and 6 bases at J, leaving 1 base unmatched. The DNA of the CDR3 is TGTGCCAGCAGCTGGGGACAGGGGGCCGGGGAGCTGTTTTTT. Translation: CASSWGQGAGELFF.

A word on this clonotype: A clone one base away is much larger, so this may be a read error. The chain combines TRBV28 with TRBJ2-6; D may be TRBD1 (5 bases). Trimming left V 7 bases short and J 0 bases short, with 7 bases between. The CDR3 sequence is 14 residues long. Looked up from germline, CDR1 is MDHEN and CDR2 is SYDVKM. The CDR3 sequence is CASIDSSGANVLTF. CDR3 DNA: TGTGCCAGCATTGACAGCTCTGGGGCCAACGTCCTGACTTTC.

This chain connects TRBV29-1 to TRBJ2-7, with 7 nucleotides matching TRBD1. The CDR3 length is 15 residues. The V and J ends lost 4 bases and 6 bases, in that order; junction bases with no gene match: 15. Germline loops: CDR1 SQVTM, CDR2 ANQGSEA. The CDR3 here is CSVVLWDSLSSEQYF. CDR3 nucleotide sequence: TGCAGCGTTGTCCTCTGGGACAGCCTATCTTCCGAGCAGTACTTC.

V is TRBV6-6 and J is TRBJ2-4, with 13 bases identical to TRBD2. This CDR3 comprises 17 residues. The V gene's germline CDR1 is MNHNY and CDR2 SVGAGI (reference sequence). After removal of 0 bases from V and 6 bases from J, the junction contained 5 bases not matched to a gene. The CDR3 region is CASSYSTSGRQLNIQYF. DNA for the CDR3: TGTGCCAGCAGTTACTCGACTAGCGGGAGGCAACTAAACATTCAGTACTTC.

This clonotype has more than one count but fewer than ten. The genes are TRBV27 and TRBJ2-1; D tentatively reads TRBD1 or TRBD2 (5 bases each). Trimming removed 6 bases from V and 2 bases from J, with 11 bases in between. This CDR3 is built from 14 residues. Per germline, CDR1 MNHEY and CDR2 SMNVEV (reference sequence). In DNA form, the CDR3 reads TGTGCCAGCAGGATCAGGGACCCCTACAATGAGCAGTTCTTC. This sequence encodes CASRIRDPYNEQFF.

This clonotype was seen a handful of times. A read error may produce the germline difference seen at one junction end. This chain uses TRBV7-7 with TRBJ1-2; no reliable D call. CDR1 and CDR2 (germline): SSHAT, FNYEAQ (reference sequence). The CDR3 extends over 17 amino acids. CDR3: CASSLSPPSGLGHGYTF. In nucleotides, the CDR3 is TGTGCTAGCAGCTTAAGCCCCCCCAGCGGCTTAGGGCATGGCTACACCTTC.

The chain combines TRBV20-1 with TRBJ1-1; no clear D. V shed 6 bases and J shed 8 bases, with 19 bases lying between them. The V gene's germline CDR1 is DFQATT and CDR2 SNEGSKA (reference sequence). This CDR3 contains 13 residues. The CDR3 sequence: CSAPMFWGGEAFF. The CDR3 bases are TGCAGTGCCCCAATGTTTTGGGGAGGAGAAGCTTTCTTT.

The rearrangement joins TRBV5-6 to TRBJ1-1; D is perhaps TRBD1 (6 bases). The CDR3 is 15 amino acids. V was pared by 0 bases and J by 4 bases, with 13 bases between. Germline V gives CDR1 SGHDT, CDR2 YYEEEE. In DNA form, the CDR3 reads TGTGCCAGCAGCTTGGTTCGGGGGCTGGTCACTGAAGCTTTCTTT. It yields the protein CASSLVRGLVTEAFF.

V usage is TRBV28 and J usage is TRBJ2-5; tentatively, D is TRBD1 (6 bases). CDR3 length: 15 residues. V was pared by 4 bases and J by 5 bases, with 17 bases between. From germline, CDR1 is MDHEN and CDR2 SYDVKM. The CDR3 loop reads CASSSRTVPGETQYF. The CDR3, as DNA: TGTGCCAGCAGTTCACGGACAGTCCCGGGGGAGACCCAGTACTTC.

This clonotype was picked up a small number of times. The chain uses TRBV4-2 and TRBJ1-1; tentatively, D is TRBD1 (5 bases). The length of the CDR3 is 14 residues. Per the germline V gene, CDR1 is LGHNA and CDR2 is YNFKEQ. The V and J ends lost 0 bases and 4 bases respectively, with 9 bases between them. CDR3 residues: CASSQDRVGTEAFF. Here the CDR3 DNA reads TGTGCCAGCAGCCAAGACAGGGTGGGCACTGAAGCTTTCTTT.

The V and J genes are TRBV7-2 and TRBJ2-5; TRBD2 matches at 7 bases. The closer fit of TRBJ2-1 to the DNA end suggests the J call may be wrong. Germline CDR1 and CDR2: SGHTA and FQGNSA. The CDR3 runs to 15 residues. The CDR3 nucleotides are TGTGCCAGCAGCTTAGCGCTAAGCGGGAACAATGAGCAGTTCTTC. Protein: CASSLALSGNNEQFF.

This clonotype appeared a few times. The CDR3 DNA reads as TGTGCCAGCAGCTTAGATTTGGGAGCCGAGCAGTACGTC. Translating gives CASSLDLGAEQYV. V and J are TRBV7-9 and TRBJ2-7, with D maybe TRBD2 (5 bases). V shed 1 base and J shed 6 bases, with 10 bases lying between them. CDR3 size: 13 residues. Germline V gene lookup returns CDR1 SEHNR and CDR2 FQNEAQ (reference sequence).

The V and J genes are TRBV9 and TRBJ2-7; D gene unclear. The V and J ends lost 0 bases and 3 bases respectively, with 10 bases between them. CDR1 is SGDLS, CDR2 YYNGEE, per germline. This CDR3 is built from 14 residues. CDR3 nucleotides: TGTGCCAGCAGCGTAGGTAACAGCAACTACGAGCAGTACTTC. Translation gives CASSVGNSNYEQYF. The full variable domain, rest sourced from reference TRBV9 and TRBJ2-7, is DSGVTQTPKHLITATGQRVTLRCSPRSGDLSVYWYQQSLDQGLQFLIQYYNGEERAKGNILERFSAQQFPDLHSELNLSSLELGDSALYFCASSVGNSNYEQYFGPGTRLTVT.

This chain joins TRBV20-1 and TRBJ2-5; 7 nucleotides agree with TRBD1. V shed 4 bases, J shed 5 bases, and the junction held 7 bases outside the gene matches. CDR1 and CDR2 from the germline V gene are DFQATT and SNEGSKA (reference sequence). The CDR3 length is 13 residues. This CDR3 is CSAILDREETQYF. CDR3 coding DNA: TGCAGTGCTATCCTAGACAGGGAGGAGACCCAGTACTTC.

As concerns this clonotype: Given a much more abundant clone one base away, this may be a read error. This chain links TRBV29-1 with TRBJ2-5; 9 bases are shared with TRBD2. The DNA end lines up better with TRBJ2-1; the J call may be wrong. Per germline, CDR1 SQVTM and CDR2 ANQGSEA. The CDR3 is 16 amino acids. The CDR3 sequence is CNMGAGGREYQETQFF. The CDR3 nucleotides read TGCAACATGGGGGCGGGAGGGCGTGAGTACCAAGAGACCCAGTTCTTC.

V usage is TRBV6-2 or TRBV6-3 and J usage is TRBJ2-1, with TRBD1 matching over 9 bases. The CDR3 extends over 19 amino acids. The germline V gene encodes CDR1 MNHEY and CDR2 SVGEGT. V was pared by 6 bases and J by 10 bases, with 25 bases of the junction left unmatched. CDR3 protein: CASSYDPQTPGQGGEEQFF. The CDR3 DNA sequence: TGTGCCAGCAGCTACGATCCCCAAACTCCGGGACAGGGCGGTGAGGAGCAGTTCTTC.

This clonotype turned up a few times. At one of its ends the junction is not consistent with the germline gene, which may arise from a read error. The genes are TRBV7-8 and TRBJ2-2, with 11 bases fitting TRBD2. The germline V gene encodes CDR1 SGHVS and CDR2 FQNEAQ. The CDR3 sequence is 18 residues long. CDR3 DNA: TGTGCCAGCAGCTTATATACTAGCGGGGGCGTAAACACCGGGGAGCTGTTCTTT. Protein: CASSLYTSGGVNTGELFF.

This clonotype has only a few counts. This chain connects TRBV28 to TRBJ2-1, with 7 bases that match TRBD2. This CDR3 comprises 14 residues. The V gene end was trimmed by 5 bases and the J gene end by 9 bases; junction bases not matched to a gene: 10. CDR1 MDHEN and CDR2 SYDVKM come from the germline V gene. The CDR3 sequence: CASSRLSGVAEQFF. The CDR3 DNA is TGTGCCAGCAGTAGACTGAGCGGGGTAGCTGAGCAGTTCTTC.

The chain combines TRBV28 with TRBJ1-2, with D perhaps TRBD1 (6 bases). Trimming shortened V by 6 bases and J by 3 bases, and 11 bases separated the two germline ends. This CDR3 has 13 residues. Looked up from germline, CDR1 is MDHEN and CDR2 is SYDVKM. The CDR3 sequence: CASRPTGYYGYTF. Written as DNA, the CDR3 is TGTGCCAGCAGACCAACAGGGTACTATGGCTACACCTTC.

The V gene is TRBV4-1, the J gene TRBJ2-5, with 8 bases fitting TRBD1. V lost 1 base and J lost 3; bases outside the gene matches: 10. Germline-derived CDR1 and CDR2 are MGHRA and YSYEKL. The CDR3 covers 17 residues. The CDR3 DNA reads TGCGCCAGCAGCCAAGTCTACCCGACAGGGGTCGAAGAGACCCAGTACTTC. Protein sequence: CASSQVYPTGVEETQYF.

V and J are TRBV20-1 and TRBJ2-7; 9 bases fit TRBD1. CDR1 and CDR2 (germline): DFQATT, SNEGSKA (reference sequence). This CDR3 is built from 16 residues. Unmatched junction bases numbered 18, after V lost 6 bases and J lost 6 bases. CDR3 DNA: TGCAGTGCCCCCGGGACAGGGTCAGGTCCACTAGGCGAGCAGTACTTC. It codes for CSAPGTGSGPLGEQYF.

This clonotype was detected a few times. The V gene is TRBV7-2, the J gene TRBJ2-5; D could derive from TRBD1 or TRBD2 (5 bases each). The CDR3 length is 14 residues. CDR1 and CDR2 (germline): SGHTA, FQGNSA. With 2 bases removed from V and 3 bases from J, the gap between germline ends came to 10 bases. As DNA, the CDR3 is TGTGCCAGCAGCTTATTTGGGGGAAAAGAGACCCAGTACTTC. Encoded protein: CASSLFGGKETQYF.

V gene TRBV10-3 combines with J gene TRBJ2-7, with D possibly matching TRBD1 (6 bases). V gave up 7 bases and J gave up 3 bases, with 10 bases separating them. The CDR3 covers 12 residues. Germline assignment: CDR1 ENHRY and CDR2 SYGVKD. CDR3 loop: CAIKGDIYEQYF. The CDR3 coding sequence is TGTGCCATCAAGGGGGATATCTACGAGCAGTACTTC.

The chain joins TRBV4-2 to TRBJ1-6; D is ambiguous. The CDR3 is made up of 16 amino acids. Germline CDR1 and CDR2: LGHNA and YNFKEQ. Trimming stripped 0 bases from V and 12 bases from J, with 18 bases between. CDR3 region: CASSQDFRRGLEPLHF. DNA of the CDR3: TGTGCCAGCAGCCAAGACTTTCGTCGAGGCTTAGAACCCCTCCACTTT.

This chain's CDR3 is CASTPGGWYEQYF. For the CDR3, the DNA is TGTGCCAGCACCCCGGGAGGGTGGTACGAGCAGTACTTC. This chain joins TRBV28 and TRBJ2-1, with 8 bases that match TRBD2. The J call may be incorrect, as the DNA end agrees better with TRBJ2-7. The length of the CDR3 is 13 residues. Germline V gives CDR1 MDHEN, CDR2 SYDVKM.

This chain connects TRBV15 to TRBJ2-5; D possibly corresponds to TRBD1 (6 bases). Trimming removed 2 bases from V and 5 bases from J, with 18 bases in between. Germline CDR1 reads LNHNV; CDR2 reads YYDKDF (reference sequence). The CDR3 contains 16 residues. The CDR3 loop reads CATSRSSDQGLETQYF. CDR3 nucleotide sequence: TGTGCCACCAGCAGAAGTTCCGACCAGGGGCTGGAGACCCAGTACTTC.

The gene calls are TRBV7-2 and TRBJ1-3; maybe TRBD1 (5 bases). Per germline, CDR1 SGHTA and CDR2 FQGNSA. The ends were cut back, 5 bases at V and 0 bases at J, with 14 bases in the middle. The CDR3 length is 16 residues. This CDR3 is CASSQGPMSSGNTIYF. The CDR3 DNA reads TGTGCCAGCAGCCAGGGACCGATGAGCTCTGGAAACACCATATATTTT.

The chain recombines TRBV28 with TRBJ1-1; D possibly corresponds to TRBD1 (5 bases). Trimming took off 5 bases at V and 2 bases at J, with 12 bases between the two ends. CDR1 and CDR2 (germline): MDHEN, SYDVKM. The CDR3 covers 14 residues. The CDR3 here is CASSVTQGNTEAFF. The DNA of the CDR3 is TGTGCCAGCAGTGTAACTCAGGGTAACACTGAAGCTTTCTTT.

The CDR3 loop is CASSRRTGDLSSYNEQFF. The DNA for the CDR3 is TGTGCCAGCAGCCGAAGGACAGGGGACCTGAGCTCCTACAATGAGCAGTTCTTC. V is TRBV12-3 or TRBV12-4 and J is TRBJ2-1; TRBD1 aligns across 9 bases. Trimming at V came to 6 bases and at J to 0 bases, leaving 12 bases not matched to a gene. The CDR3 loop spans 18 amino acids.

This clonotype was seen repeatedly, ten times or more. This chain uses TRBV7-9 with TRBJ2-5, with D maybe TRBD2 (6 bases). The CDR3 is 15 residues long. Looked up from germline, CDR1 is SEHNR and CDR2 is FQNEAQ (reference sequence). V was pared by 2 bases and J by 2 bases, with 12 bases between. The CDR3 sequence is CASSLLAGTQETQYF. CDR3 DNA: TGTGCCAGCAGCTTACTTGCAGGGACTCAAGAGACCCAGTACTTC.

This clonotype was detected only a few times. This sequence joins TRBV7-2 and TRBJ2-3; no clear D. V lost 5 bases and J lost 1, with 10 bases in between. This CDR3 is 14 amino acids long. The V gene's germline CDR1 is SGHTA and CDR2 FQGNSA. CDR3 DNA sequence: TGTGCCAGCAGCCCCCTAGGGCGCACAGATACGCAGTATTTT. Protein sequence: CASSPLGRTDTQYF.